The 5 T cell receptor beta chains below were found in one sample sequenced in a study of OX40 agonist ivuxolimab in advanced cancers. Measured with immunoSEQ multiplex PCR; TCRdb has only the in-frame clones, and not every one. Of more than 60,000 clones listed, approximately 84% were seen once; the top ten hold about 4.5%. This sample comprised CD4+ or CD8+ T cells sorted from blood, obtained in a trial of the OX40 agonist ivuxolimab. The receptors shown here come from an adult with an advanced solid tumor such as melanoma, head and neck, liver or kidney cancer.

The genes are TRBV28 and TRBJ1-1; 9 bases map to TRBD1. The CDR3 sequence is 12 residues long. CDR1 and CDR2 (germline): MDHEN, SYDVKM. The ends lost 9 bases at V and 5 bases at J; junction bases unmatched: 4. For the CDR3, the DNA is TGTGCCAGTGTGACAGGGGGAACTGAAGCTTTCTTT. Encoded protein: CASVTGGTEAFF.

The chain uses TRBV28 and TRBJ2-2; 9 positions agree with TRBD2. Looked up from germline, CDR1 is MDHEN and CDR2 is SYDVKM. V shed 8 bases, J shed 5 bases, and the junction held 9 bases outside the gene matches. This CDR3 is 15 amino acids long. The CDR3 DNA follows: TGTGCCAGCGGTGGCGGGGGGGCCGATACCGGGGAGCTGTTTTTT. It yields the protein CASGGGGADTGELFF.

The chain links TRBV5-1 to TRBJ1-1; D is unresolved. Trimming left V 4 bases short and J 0 bases short, with 10 bases between. Germline V gene data show CDR1 as SGHRS and CDR2 as YFSETQ. The CDR3 spans 14 residues. CDR3 in amino acids: CASSPGVMNTEAFF. The CDR3 bases are TGCGCCAGCAGCCCCGGGGTCATGAACACTGAAGCTTTCTTT. Complete variable domain (other parts from reference TRBV5-1 and TRBJ1-1): KAGVTQTPRYLIKTRGQQVTLSCSPISGHRSVSWYQQTPGQGLQFLFEYFSETQRNKGNFPGRFSGRQFSNSRSEMNVSTLELGDSALYLCASSPGVMNTEAFFGQGTRLTVV.

V usage is TRBV14 and J usage is TRBJ1-1; D gene uncertain. V was clipped by 4 bases and J by 5 bases, with 17 bases between them. The CDR3 loop spans 15 amino acids. Germline assignment: CDR1 SGHDN and CDR2 FVKESK. CDR3 DNA: TGTGCCAGCAGCCCGCTAAGCGGGAGGAGTACTGAAGCTTTCTTT. Residues: CASSPLSGRSTEAFF.

This clone was counted a single time. The V and J genes are TRBV5-1 and TRBJ2-2, with 12 bases that match TRBD1. The CDR3 is 18 residues long. V dropped 2 bases and J dropped 3; count of bases not matched to a gene: 8. Germline V lookup: CDR1 SGHRS, CDR2 YFSETQ. CDR3 bases: TGCGCCAGCAGCTTTGAGGGACAGGGGGCTTTCGACACCGGGGAGCTGTTTTTT. Translated, it gives CASSFEGQGAFDTGELFF.